A single sample is the source of the 12 T cell receptor beta chains below, sequenced in a study of response to subunit inactivated influenza vaccine. Using its own MiXCR run on the RT-PCR reads, TCRdb lists one record per CDR3 protein. The sample yields under 850,000 distinct CDR3 sequences, around a sixth seen once. The sample here was PBMCs from blood, taken 5 days after vaccination. These receptors all stem from a man aged 45-60 years who received an inactivated influenza vaccine.

The chain is built from TRBV5-1 and TRBJ2-1; 9 bases are a match to TRBD1. CDR1 and CDR2 from the germline V gene are SGHRS and YFSETQ. The ends lost 4 bases at V and 5 bases at J; junction bases unmatched: 4. This CDR3 is 14 amino acids long. CDR3 coding DNA: TGCGCCAGCAGCGATGGGACAGGGAACAATGAGCAGTTCTTC. It is translated as CASSDGTGNNEQFF.

CDR3 sequence (DNA): TGCAGCGTCCGAAGTTATCGGGGCCGATCCGGGGAGCTGTTTTTT. Encoded protein: CSVRSYRGRSGELFF. The chain is built from TRBV29-1 and TRBJ2-2, with D possibly called TRBD1 or TRBD2 (5 bases each). Germline V gene data show CDR1 as SQVTM and CDR2 as ANQGSEA. V was shortened by 6 bases and J by 6 bases, with 20 bases between the two germline ends. The CDR3 extends over 15 amino acids.

This clonotype was found a few times. J is TRBJ1-1 and V is TRBV12-3 or TRBV12-4; 8 bases are shared with TRBD1. V shed 7 bases and J 5 bases; nucleotides not matched to a gene: 6. This CDR3 spans 13 amino acids. In DNA form, the CDR3 reads TGTGCCAGCAAGCAGGGGGCGAGGACTGAAGCTTTCTTT. It is translated as CASKQGARTEAFF.

On this clonotype: Germline is not matched at one junction end, which may reflect a read error. The J gene is TRBJ1-1, the V gene TRBV5-8; 7 nucleotides line up with TRBD1. The germline CDR1 and CDR2 sequences are SGHTS and YDEGEE. CDR3 length equals 16 residues. The CDR3: CASSLDLRGIADTEAF. The CDR3 nucleotides read TGTGCCAGCAGCTTGGATCTCAGGGGGATAGCCGACACTGAAGCTTTT.

The chain links TRBV12-3 or TRBV12-4 to TRBJ1-5; D is uncertain. V lost 2 bases and J 4 bases, leaving 6 bases between the germline ends. The CDR3 has 13 amino acids. The CDR3 sequence is CASSLMINQPQHF. CDR3 in DNA: TGTGCCAGCAGTTTAATGATAAATCAGCCCCAGCATTTT.

This clonotype came up a few times. This chain connects TRBV5-5 to TRBJ2-1, with D unclear. Germline CDR1 SGHKS, CDR2 YYEKEE (reference sequence). V lost 4 bases, J lost 9 bases, and 20 bases lay in between. The length of the CDR3 is 15 residues. The CDR3 sequence: CASSGFPLDGGEQFF. The CDR3, as DNA: TGTGCCAGCAGCGGTTTCCCTCTGGACGGCGGTGAGCAGTTCTTC.

The chain joins TRBV20-1 to TRBJ2-3; D gene unclear. CDR3 length: 16 amino acids. The germline V gene has CDR1 DFQATT and CDR2 SNEGSKA (reference sequence). V lost 5 bases, J lost 0 bases, and 18 bases lay in between. The CDR3 spells CSARSAGAESTDTQYF. CDR3 DNA sequence: TGCAGTGCTCGTTCGGCTGGTGCGGAGAGCACAGATACGCAGTATTTT.

This clonotype was seen a few times. Compared with germline, one end of the junction differs, possibly owing to a read error. The gene calls are TRBV15 and TRBJ2-7; no reliable D call. Germline V gene lookup returns CDR1 LNHNV and CDR2 YYDKDF (reference sequence). The CDR3 sequence is 12 residues long. The CDR3 sequence: CATSRASSEQYF. In DNA, the CDR3 is TGTGCCACCAGCAGGGCCTCCTCCGAGCAGTACTTC. Full variable domain (remainder filled in from reference TRBV15 and TRBJ2-7): DAMVIQNPRYQVTQFGKPVTLSCSQTLNHNVMYWYQQKSSQAPKLLFHYYDKDFNNEADTPDNFQSRRPNTSFCFLDIRSPGLGDTAMYLCATSRASSEQYFGPGTRLTVT.

The CDR3 coding sequence is TGTGCCAGCAGCTTAGGGGACACCACCATTGAAAAACTGTTTTTT. This codes for CASSLGDTTIEKLFF. The chain combines TRBV7-9 with TRBJ1-4, with D possibly being TRBD1 (6 bases). Germline CDR1 reads SEHNR; CDR2 reads FQNEAQ (reference sequence). V was pared by 1 base and J by 7 bases, with 13 bases between. The CDR3 contains 15 residues.

The V gene is TRBV12-3 or TRBV12-4, the J gene TRBJ2-3; TRBD2 might be the D (5 bases). CDR3 length: 14 residues. V was cut by 2 bases and J by 5 bases, with 11 bases left in between. The CDR3 region is CASSLSGERDTQYF. The DNA for the CDR3 is TGTGCCAGCAGTTTATCCGGGGAACGAGATACGCAGTATTTT.

The chain has TRBV5-5 and TRBJ2-2, with 8 bases identical to TRBD1. The CDR3 has 16 residues. CDR1 is SGHKS and CDR2 is YYEKEE in the germline V gene (reference sequence). Germline trimming cut 4 bases from V and 0 bases from J; bases unmatched to any gene: 5. The CDR3 here is CASSARQGPNTGELFF. Written as DNA, the CDR3 is TGTGCCAGCAGCGCCCGACAGGGGCCGAACACCGGGGAGCTGTTTTTT.

There are a few counts of this clonotype. This chain links TRBV5-5 with TRBJ2-3, with D possibly matching TRBD1 (6 bases). This CDR3 contains 13 residues. Germline V gives CDR1 SGHKS, CDR2 YYEKEE (reference sequence). Trimming took 3 bases from V and 3 from J, leaving 8 bases between them. The DNA for the CDR3 is TGTGCCAGCAGCTGGGGGCAGACAGATACGCAGTATTTT. Translating gives CASSWGQTDTQYF.